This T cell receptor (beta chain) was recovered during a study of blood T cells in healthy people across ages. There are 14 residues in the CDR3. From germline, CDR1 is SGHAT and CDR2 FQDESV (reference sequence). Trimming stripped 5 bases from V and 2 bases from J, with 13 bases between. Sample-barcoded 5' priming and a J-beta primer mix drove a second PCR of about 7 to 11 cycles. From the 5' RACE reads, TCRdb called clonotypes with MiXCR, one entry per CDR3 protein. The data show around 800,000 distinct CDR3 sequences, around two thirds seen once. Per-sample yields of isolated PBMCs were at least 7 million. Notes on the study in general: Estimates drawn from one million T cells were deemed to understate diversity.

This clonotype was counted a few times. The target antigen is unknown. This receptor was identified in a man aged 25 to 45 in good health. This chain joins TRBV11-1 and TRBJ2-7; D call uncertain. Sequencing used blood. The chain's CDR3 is CASSPLDQTYEQYF. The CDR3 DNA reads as TGTGCCAGCAGCCCCCTCGACCAAACCTACGAGCAGTACTTC.